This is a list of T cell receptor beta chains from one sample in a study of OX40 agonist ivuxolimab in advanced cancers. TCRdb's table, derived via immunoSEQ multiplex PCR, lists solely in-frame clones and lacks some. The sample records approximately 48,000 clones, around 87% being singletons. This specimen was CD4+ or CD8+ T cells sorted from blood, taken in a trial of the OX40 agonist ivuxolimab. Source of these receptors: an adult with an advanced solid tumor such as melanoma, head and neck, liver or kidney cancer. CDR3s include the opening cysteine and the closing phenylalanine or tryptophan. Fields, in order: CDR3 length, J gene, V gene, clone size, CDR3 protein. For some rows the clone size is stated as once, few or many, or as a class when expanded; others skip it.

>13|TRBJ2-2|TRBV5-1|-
CASSGGRPGELFF
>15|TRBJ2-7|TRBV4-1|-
CASSQVGTPLYEQYF
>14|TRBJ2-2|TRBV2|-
CASRSTRNTGELFF
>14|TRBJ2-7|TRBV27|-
CASSLGGGHYEQYF
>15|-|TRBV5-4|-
CASSLLTTGLYEQYF
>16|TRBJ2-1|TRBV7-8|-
CASSSSGTGGINEQFF
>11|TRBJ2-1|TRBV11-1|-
CASSFTGEQFF
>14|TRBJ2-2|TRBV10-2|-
CASSPSRSTGELFF
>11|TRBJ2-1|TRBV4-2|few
CASSQAEEQFF
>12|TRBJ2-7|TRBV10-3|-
CAIRTGSYEQYF
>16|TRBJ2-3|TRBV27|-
CASSFSLAGSRDTQYF
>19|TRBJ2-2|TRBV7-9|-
CASSSAVYLRDFDTGELFF
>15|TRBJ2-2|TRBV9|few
CASSGLAASTGELFF
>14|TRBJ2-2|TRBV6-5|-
CASSYERLHRELFF
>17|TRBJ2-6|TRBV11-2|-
CASSLVGRGAGANVLTF
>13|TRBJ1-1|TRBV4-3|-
CASSWSPGEEAFF
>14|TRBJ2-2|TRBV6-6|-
CASTRAGGPGELFF
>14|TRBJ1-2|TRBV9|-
CASSPRTANYGYTF
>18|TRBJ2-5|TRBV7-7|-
CASSLKLAGGQVEETQYF
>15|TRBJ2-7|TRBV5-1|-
CASSSQGHITPEQYF
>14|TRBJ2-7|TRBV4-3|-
CASSLGQGKGEQYF
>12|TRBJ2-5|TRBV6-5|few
CASPSGQETQYF
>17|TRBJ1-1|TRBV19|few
CASSIRRGRTGNTEAFF
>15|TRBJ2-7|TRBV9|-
CASSVGNTPLYEQYF
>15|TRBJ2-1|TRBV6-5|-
CASSYSKSGGDEQFF
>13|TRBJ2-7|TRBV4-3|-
CASSQGDSYEQYF
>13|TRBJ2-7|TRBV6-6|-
CASSEGLPLEQYF
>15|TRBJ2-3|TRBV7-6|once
CASSQTSGTTDTQYF
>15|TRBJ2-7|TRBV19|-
CASSATSSSSYEQYF
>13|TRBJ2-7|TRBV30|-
CAWTRGFSYEQYF
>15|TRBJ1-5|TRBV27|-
CASSFSRGGGQPQHF
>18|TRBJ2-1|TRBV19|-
CASSIEGGGARLWNEQFF
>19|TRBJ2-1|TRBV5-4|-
CASSSPERGTLAAVDEQFF
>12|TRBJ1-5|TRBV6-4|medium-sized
CASSDSIGTIHF
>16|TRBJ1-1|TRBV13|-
CASKENPTGANTEAFF
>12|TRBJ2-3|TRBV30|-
CAGEGPADTQYF
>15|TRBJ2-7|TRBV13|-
CASSLVGSGPYEQYF
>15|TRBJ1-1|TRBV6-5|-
CASSLRDTPGSEAFF
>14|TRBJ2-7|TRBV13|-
CASSSQTGIYEQYF
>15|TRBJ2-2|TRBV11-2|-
CASSPPHGNTGELFF
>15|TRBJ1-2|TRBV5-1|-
CASSLAQPAGLVYTF
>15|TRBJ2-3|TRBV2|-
CASMVGQKIPDTQYF
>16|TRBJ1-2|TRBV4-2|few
CASSQVRGRYNYGYTF
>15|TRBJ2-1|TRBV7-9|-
CASSLSGTAKNEQFF
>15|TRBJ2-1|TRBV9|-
CASNLGTEMYNEQFF
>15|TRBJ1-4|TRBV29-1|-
CSVVEGLGTNEKLFF
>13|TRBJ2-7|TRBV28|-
CASRSQLSYEQYF
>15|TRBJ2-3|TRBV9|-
CASSAISGRVDTQYF
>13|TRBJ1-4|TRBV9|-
CASSAVDNEKLFF